This passage covers 10 T cell receptor beta chains from one sample sequenced in a study of blood T cell repertoires in COVID-19. TCRdb's table, derived via immunoSEQ multiplex PCR, lists solely in-frame clones and lacks some. The sample contains approximately 180,000 clones, roughly 89% of which appear only once. Sample: peripheral blood. These receptors were collected from a woman aged 45-65 years with acute or convalescent COVID-19.

V is TRBV11-2 and J is TRBJ2-7; weak D call: TRBD1 (5 bases). Trimming took off 5 bases at V and 3 bases at J, with 8 bases between the two ends. This CDR3 is 12 amino acids long. The germline V gene encodes CDR1 SGHAT and CDR2 FQNNGV. The CDR3 loop is CASSPTDYEQYF. In DNA, the CDR3 is TGTGCCAGCAGCCCGACAGACTACGAGCAGTACTTC.

The V gene is TRBV19, the J gene TRBJ1-5, with D possibly being TRBD1 (5 bases). The V end lost 0 bases, the J end lost 3 bases, and 21 bases lay between the germline ends. CDR3 size: 19 residues. Germline V gene data show CDR1 as LNHDA and CDR2 as SQIVND (reference sequence). The CDR3 loop is CASSIDFRGGATANQPQHF. CDR3 nucleotides: TGTGCCAGTAGTATAGATTTTAGGGGCGGGGCGACAGCCAATCAGCCCCAGCATTTT.

The chain carries TRBV24-1 and TRBJ1-2; D uncertain. The CDR3 totals 13 residues. The germline gives CDR1 KGHDR, CDR2 SFDVKD. Trimming pared 4 bases from V and 5 bases from J, leaving 10 bases between. The CDR3 DNA sequence: TGTGCCACCAGTGAGGAGAGGCGGTATGGCTACACCTTC. Translation: CATSEERRYGYTF.

The chain recombines TRBV11-1 with TRBJ1-2; no firm D call. Trimming took 3 bases from V and 2 from J, leaving 7 bases between them. Germline loops: CDR1 SGHAT, CDR2 FQDESV (reference sequence). CDR3 length: 13 amino acids. The CDR3: CASSFPGNYGYTF. The CDR3 nucleotides are TGTGCCAGCAGCTTTCCGGGGAACTATGGCTACACCTTC.

V gene TRBV4-1 combines with J gene TRBJ1-1; possible D gene TRBD1, 5 bases. Looked up from germline, CDR1 is MGHRA and CDR2 is YSYEKL. V was shortened by 1 base and J by 7 bases, with 13 bases between the two germline ends. The CDR3 contains 14 residues. The CDR3 reads CASSQVQGLGEAFF. In DNA, the CDR3 is TGCGCCAGCAGCCAAGTCCAGGGACTGGGTGAAGCTTTCTTT.

This chain connects TRBV6-4 to TRBJ1-2; 9 positions agree with TRBD1. Germline lookup yields CDR1 MRHNA and CDR2 SNTAGT. There are 15 residues in the CDR3. V lost 6 bases to trimming and J lost 0 bases; unmatched junction nucleotides: 5. This CDR3 reads CASSGGTGTNYGYTF. The CDR3 DNA follows: TGTGCCAGCAGCGGGGGGACAGGGACTAACTATGGCTACACCTTC.

The chain carries TRBV5-4 and TRBJ1-2; 8 bases agree with TRBD1. The V gene's germline CDR1 is SGHNT and CDR2 YYREEE (reference sequence). The CDR3 length is 16 residues. After removal of 1 base from V and 5 bases from J, the junction contained 10 bases not matched to a gene. The CDR3 loop is CASSLRSGQGIYGYTF. The CDR3 bases are TGTGCCAGCAGCTTGAGGTCAGGACAGGGAATATATGGCTACACCTTC.

V gene TRBV18 combines with J gene TRBJ2-7; 12 bases fit TRBD2. V gave up 3 bases and J gave up 2 bases; unmatched junction bases: 2. Germline V CDR1 and CDR2: KGHSH, LQKENI. This CDR3 comprises 15 residues. CDR3 bases: TGTGCCAGCTCACCCTCTAGCGGGGGGGCCTACGAGCAGTACTTC. Translation: CASSPSSGGAYEQYF.

The V gene is TRBV3-1 (or the pseudogene TRBV3-2), the J gene TRBJ2-1, with 13 nucleotides matching TRBD2. This CDR3 region has 15 residues. In germline, CDR1 is LGHDT, CDR2 YNNKEL (reference sequence). V was pared by 4 bases and J by 9 bases, with 6 bases of the junction left unmatched. The CDR3 spells CASSPARLAGGEQFF. CDR3 in DNA: TGTGCCAGCAGCCCCGCCAGACTAGCGGGAGGTGAGCAGTTCTTC.

The V call is TRBV4-2, the J call TRBJ2-6, with TRBD2 as a possible D gene (6 bases). Germline V gene data show CDR1 as LGHNA and CDR2 as YNFKEQ. The CDR3 is 16 amino acids. The V and J ends lost 3 bases and 2 bases respectively, with 11 bases between them. The DNA for the CDR3 is TGTGCCAGCAGCCAGGATGGGGGGACTGGGGCCAACGTCCTGACTTTC. This translates into CASSQDGGTGANVLTF.